These 21 T cell receptor beta chains share one sample of origin, sequenced in a study of T cells expressing NK-cell markers. TCRdb re-analyzed the 5' RACE reads; it lists each CDR3 protein once, without DNA. The sample features 300,000 to 450,000 distinct CDR3 sequences, with roughly 5.4% in its top ten. The sequenced sample consisted of blood T cells: a sorted CD56 or NKG2C T cell subset, CD4+ or CD8+ T cells, or bulk PBMC T cells (not recorded which). All receptors derive from a man aged 18 to 69 in good health.

The CDR3 spells CASSLARGGAYEQYF. This rearrangement joins TRBV7-8 to TRBJ2-7. The CDR3 sequence is 15 residues long. Germline V CDR1 and CDR2: SGHVS, FQNEAQ.

The gene calls are TRBV2 and TRBJ2-1; with no DNA, the TCRdb D assignment of TRBD2 cannot be verified. The CDR3 is 16 residues long. Per the germline V gene, CDR1 is SNHLY and CDR2 is FYNNEI. The CDR3 loop is CASRKTSGVTYNEQFF.

The V and J genes are TRBV14 and TRBJ2-1; the TCRdb call, TRBD2, lacks DNA for checking. Looked up from germline, CDR1 is SGHDN and CDR2 is FVKESK. This CDR3 has 14 amino acids. The CDR3 is CASSQVSTINEQFF.

V gene TRBV12-3 or TRBV12-4 combines with J gene TRBJ2-1; TCRdb designates TRBD1, a call that cannot be tested without DNA. The CDR3 extends over 15 amino acids. The CDR3 is CASRETGTVVEEQFF.

The gene calls are TRBV19 and TRBJ2-3; TCRdb outputs TRBD1, but without DNA this stays unchecked. In germline, CDR1 is LNHDA, CDR2 SQIVND (reference sequence). The CDR3 loop spans 16 amino acids. Here the CDR3 reads CASSIPGGGDTDTQYF.

The chain couples TRBV28 to TRBJ1-2; no DNA is available, so the TRBD1 call from TCRdb remains unchecked. The CDR3 length is 14 residues. Germline values: CDR1 MDHEN, CDR2 SYDVKM. This CDR3 is CASSSGTSFYGYTF.

CDR3 residues: CASSTTGAPGSNQPQHF. The chain combines TRBV5-1 with TRBJ1-5; TCRdb lists TRBD1, though no DNA is available to test this call. Germline lookup yields CDR1 SGHRS and CDR2 YFSETQ. The CDR3 loop spans 17 amino acids.

The chain combines TRBV7-9 with TRBJ1-6; the D gene TCRdb calls, TRBD1, cannot be checked with no DNA. The CDR3 contains 13 residues. Looked up from germline, CDR1 is SEHNR and CDR2 is FQNEAQ (reference sequence). CDR3 amino acids: CASSLTGDSPLHF.

CDR3 protein: CATSESGPFTGELFF. The V call is TRBV24-1, the J call TRBJ2-2; TCRdb calls TRBD1, which cannot be checked without DNA. The CDR3 covers 15 residues. Looked up from germline, CDR1 is KGHDR and CDR2 is SFDVKD.

This chain links TRBV20-1 with TRBJ1-2; TCRdb's D call of TRBD1 is untestable without DNA. This CDR3 has 13 amino acids. Germline V gene lookup returns CDR1 DFQATT and CDR2 SNEGSKA (reference sequence). CDR3 sequence reads: CSAARDTNYGYTF.

The genes are TRBV28 and TRBJ2-3; with no DNA, the TCRdb D assignment of TRBD2 cannot be verified. The CDR3 length is 15 residues. From germline, CDR1 is MDHEN and CDR2 SYDVKM. The chain's CDR3 is CASSPAGPNTDTQYF.

J is TRBJ2-3 and V is TRBV20-1; no DNA is available, so the TRBD1 call from TCRdb remains unchecked. The CDR3 is made up of 13 amino acids. Germline lookup yields CDR1 DFQATT and CDR2 SNEGSKA (reference sequence). The CDR3 protein is CSAWSYSGHTQYF.

The gene calls are TRBV5-1 and TRBJ2-6; the D call from TCRdb, TRBD1, cannot be confirmed without DNA. Germline CDR1 is SGHRS and CDR2 is YFSETQ. The CDR3 runs 17 residues. CDR3: CASSPPTGFSGANVLTF.

The chain recombines TRBV3-1 with TRBJ1-6. Germline CDR1 reads LGHDT; CDR2 reads YNNKEL (reference sequence). There are 17 residues in the CDR3. The CDR3 protein is CASSSRTGSSYNSPLHF.

V and J are TRBV11-2 and TRBJ2-1; TCRdb's D gene call, TRBD2, goes unchecked for lack of DNA. Germline V lookup: CDR1 SGHAT, CDR2 FQNNGV. The CDR3 is 18 amino acids. The CDR3 loop is CASSWRLAGAARVNEQFF.

The gene calls are TRBV11-2 and TRBJ2-5; TCRdb names TRBD2, which stays unverified in the absence of DNA. This CDR3 is built from 18 residues. Germline-derived CDR1 and CDR2 are SGHAT and FQNNGV. CDR3 residues: CASSSSLAGGIREETQYF. The full variable domain, with the rest looked up from reference TRBV11-2 and TRBJ2-5, is EAGVAQSPRYKIIEKRQSVAFWCNPISGHATLYWYQQILGQGPKLLIQFQNNGVVDDSQLPKDRFSAERLKGVDSTLKIQPAKLEDSAVYLCASSSSLAGGIREETQYFGPGTRLLVL.

This chain connects TRBV7-9 to TRBJ2-3; the D call from TCRdb, TRBD1, cannot be confirmed without DNA. Looked up from germline, CDR1 is SEHNR and CDR2 is FQNEAQ (reference sequence). The CDR3 runs to 15 residues. CDR3 protein: CASSMGQGSTDTQYF.

The CDR3 sequence is CASSLTSSPPQETQYF. The J gene is TRBJ2-5, the V gene TRBV5-1; absent DNA, TCRdb's TRBD1 call cannot be checked. The V gene's germline CDR1 is SGHRS and CDR2 YFSETQ. This CDR3 is built from 16 residues. Drawing the rest from reference TRBV5-1 and TRBJ2-5, the complete variable domain is KAGVTQTPRYLIKTRGQQVTLSCSPISGHRSVSWYQQTPGQGLQFLFEYFSETQRNKGNFPGRFSGRQFSNSRSEMNVSTLELGDSALYLCASSLTSSPPQETQYFGPGTRLLVL.

This sequence joins TRBV6-2 or TRBV6-3 and TRBJ1-5. The germline V gene has CDR1 MNHEY and CDR2 SVGEGT. The CDR3 has 13 amino acids. The CDR3 sequence is CASSYYGNQPQHF.

This rearrangement joins TRBV20-1 to TRBJ2-1; TCRdb gives TRBD1 as the D gene, but with no DNA this cannot be confirmed. The germline V gene has CDR1 DFQATT and CDR2 SNEGSKA (reference sequence). The CDR3 sequence is 13 residues long. The CDR3 spells CSASRTGEVEQFF.

The gene calls are TRBV19 and TRBJ2-6. CDR1 is LNHDA and CDR2 is SQIVND in the germline V gene (reference sequence). This CDR3 comprises 12 residues. CDR3 residues: CATLSGANVLTF. The variable domain in full, with the rest retrieved from reference TRBV19 and TRBJ2-6, is DGGITQSPKYLFRKEGQNVTLSCEQNLNHDAMYWYRQDPGQGLRLIYYSQIVNDFQKGDIAEGYSVSREKKESFPLTVTSAQKNPTAFYLCATLSGANVLTFGAGSRLTVL.